This TCR beta chain was captured in a study of molecular identifiers for immune sequencing clone quantification. General observations from the study: Detecting spiked Jurkat TCR RNA from one cell among about a million naive cells was reportedly possible. Identical TCR molecules that share a barcode could lead to an underestimation of highly expanded clone sizes.

This clonotype occurred a few times. The target antigen is unknown. A CD8+CD4-CCR7+CD45RA+ phenotype served as the sorting definition for naive CD8 T cells. Germline V gives CDR1 SEHNR, CDR2 FQNEAQ (reference sequence). With V trimmed by 4 bases and J by 4 bases, 6 bases remained unmatched. CDR3 length equals 16 residues. The use of previously described methods and listed TCR primers produced the bulk TCR libraries. Each CDR3 protein is one row after TCRdb ran MiXCR on the PCR reads. The sample contains around 300,000 distinct CDR3 sequences, 24% of which appear only once. This receptor was taken from a human donor in good health. Some libraries in this study had Jurkat cell RNA spiked in. The chain employs TRBV7-9 and TRBJ2-2; 10 bases align to TRBD1. Sequencing was carried out using naive CD8+ T cells from blood, with Jurkat cell RNA spiked in. The sample's subset: FACS-sorted CD8+CD4-CCR7+CD45RA+ naive T cells. The CDR3 spells CASSSPGQGSTGELFF. CDR3 DNA: TGTGCCAGCAGCTCACCGGGACAGGGGAGCACCGGGGAGCTGTTTTTT.